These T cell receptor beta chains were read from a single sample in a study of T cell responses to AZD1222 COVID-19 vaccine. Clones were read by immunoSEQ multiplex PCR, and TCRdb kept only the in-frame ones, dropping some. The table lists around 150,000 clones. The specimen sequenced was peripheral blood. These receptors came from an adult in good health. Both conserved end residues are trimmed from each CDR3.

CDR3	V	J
ASSEAPYQPQH	TRBV6-1	TRBJ1-5
ASSIRGDNTGELF	TRBV19	TRBJ2-2
ASSQTQGSNQPQH	TRBV3-1/TRBV3-2	TRBJ1-5
ASSASQGSSYNEQF	TRBV7-9	TRBJ2-1
ASRGGRTQY	TRBV5-1	TRBJ2-5
ASSGQGLGRGYT	TRBV2	TRBJ1-2
ASSVPGVGNTIY	TRBV2	TRBJ1-3
ASTVMRGRSGANVLT	TRBV19	TRBJ2-6
AGPRMGTSGKETQY	TRBV19	TRBJ2-5
ASSEQGSGYYGYT	TRBV6-1	TRBJ1-2
ASTVRQGLTRSEAF	TRBV7-9	TRBJ1-1
ATSENLGSTDTQY	TRBV24-1	TRBJ2-3
ASSSGLGAGELF	TRBV27	TRBJ2-2
ASSLSGTARGETQY	TRBV7-8	TRBJ2-5
ASSFGQPGFRPGELF	TRBV7-9	TRBJ2-2
ASSPDTGDQPQH	TRBV18	TRBJ1-5
SVELLHEQY	TRBV29-1	TRBJ2-7
ASNRGDLYNEQF	TRBV6-5	TRBJ2-1